This entry features one T cell receptor (beta chain) sequence. Its antigen is undetermined. The entry originates in a study of metastatic and nonmetastatic thyroid tumors. Study context: From malignant and benign thyroid patients, repertoires in blood and in tumor or nodule tissue were compared. General study findings and limits: Benign nodules reportedly had significantly lower TCR beta diversity than malignant thyroid tumors in blood and tumor.

The CDR3 sequence is 15 residues long. CDR1 is WNHNN, CDR2 SYGVQD, per germline (reference sequence). With 6 bases clipped from V and 4 bases from J, the junction kept 4 bases outside the gene matches. Study processing details: Between-group CDR3 differences, defined by clinicopathological status, yielded a distant-metastasis classifier for papillary thyroid cancer. TCRdb ran MiXCR on the PCR reads. The V and J calls follow TCRdb's processing rather than the paper's. The sample lists around 19,000 clones; approximately 25% were seen once. All patients were untreated before thyroid surgery. Sample: tumor tissue. The receptor was derived from a female donor with papillary thyroid cancer or a benign thyroid nodule (not recorded which). Some clones in this sample may be carry-over from other donors' samples. This chain joins TRBV10-1 and TRBJ2-3; 13 nucleotides match TRBD2. CDR3 amino acids: CASSQGLAGSDTQYF. CDR3 DNA sequence: TGCGCCAGCAGCCAGGGACTAGCGGGATCAGATACGCAGTATTTT.